Shown below are 10 T cell receptor beta chains from a single sample sequenced in a study of shared clonotypes between healthy human individuals. Here immunoSEQ multiplex PCR was the method, and the copy in TCRdb shows in-frame clones only, minus some. The table has 80,000 to 100,000 clones, 60% to 70% seen once. What was sequenced was memory CD8+ T cells sorted from blood. As to subset: CD45RO+ cells pooled with CCR7-negative TemRA cells. These receptors all come from a man aged 30 to 45 in good health.

The chain carries TRBV6-5 and TRBJ2-7; D is uncertain. There are 11 residues in the CDR3. Trimming shortened V by 4 bases and J by 4 bases, and 5 bases separated the two germline ends. From germline, CDR1 is MNHEY and CDR2 SVGAGI. The CDR3 spells CASSLGYEQYF. CDR3 sequence (DNA): TGTGCCAGCAGTTTGGGGTACGAGCAGTACTTC.

J is TRBJ2-7 and V is TRBV29-1; 13 bases line up with TRBD2. The length of the CDR3 is 14 residues. Germline V gives CDR1 SQVTM, CDR2 ANQGSEA. DNA of the CDR3: TGCAGTGTCTTTTTGACTAGCGGGAGGTACGAGCAGTACTTC. This translates into CSVFLTSGRYEQYF.

The V and J genes are TRBV6-1 and TRBJ2-7; the D is unclear. Deletions cut 5 bases from V and 4 bases from J, with 15 bases between. The CDR3 has 14 residues. Germline V gives CDR1 MNHNS, CDR2 SASEGT. The chain's CDR3 is CASSIGPLQYEQYF. The CDR3 DNA sequence: TGTGCCAGCAGTATTGGTCCACTTCAATACGAGCAGTACTTC.

J is TRBJ1-5 and V is TRBV19, with 11 positions matching TRBD1. From germline, CDR1 is LNHDA and CDR2 SQIVND (reference sequence). The CDR3 is made up of 13 amino acids. The junction had 5 bases not matched to a gene; V was cut back by 9 bases and J by 7 bases. The CDR3 here is CARGTGGGQPQHF. CDR3 DNA sequence: TGTGCCAGAGGGACAGGGGGAGGGCAGCCCCAGCATTTT.

The rearrangement joins TRBV28 to TRBJ2-7; D perhaps matches TRBD1 (6 bases). Looked up from germline, CDR1 is MDHEN and CDR2 is SYDVKM. Trimming pared 2 bases from V and 2 bases from J, leaving 13 bases between. This CDR3 comprises 15 residues. The CDR3 protein is CASSLKRGLPYEQYF. CDR3 coding DNA: TGTGCCAGCAGTTTAAAGAGGGGGTTGCCCTACGAGCAGTACTTC.

The chain is built from TRBV29-1 and TRBJ2-2, with 12 bases aligning to TRBD2. Germline CDR1 is SQVTM and CDR2 is ANQGSEA. This CDR3 contains 16 residues. Trimming removed 1 base from V and 5 bases from J; junction bases left unmatched: 5. The CDR3 DNA sequence: TGCAGCGTTGAAGGACTAGCGGGAGCTTCAACCGGGGAGCTGTTTTTT. Translated, it gives CSVEGLAGASTGELFF.

The chain joins TRBV5-8 to TRBJ2-2; 7 nucleotides agree with TRBD2. CDR3 length: 17 residues. Germline assignment: CDR1 SGHTS and CDR2 YDEGEE. The trim removed 3 bases at V and 6 bases at J, leaving 14 bases unmatched. CDR3 amino acids: CASSWGGRGVVAGELFF. The CDR3 bases are TGTGCCAGCAGCTGGGGCGGGAGAGGGGTCGTCGCCGGGGAGCTGTTTTTT.

The gene calls are TRBV27 and TRBJ2-2; D perhaps matches TRBD2 (6 bases). In germline, CDR1 is MNHEY, CDR2 SMNVEV (reference sequence). Trimming pared 4 bases from V and 3 bases from J, leaving 18 bases between. The CDR3 length is 17 residues. The CDR3 sequence: CASSSTRGNSDTGELFF. CDR3 DNA: TGTGCCAGCAGTTCCACTCGGGGGAACTCGGACACCGGGGAGCTGTTTTTT.

This clone showed up just a few times. The rearrangement links TRBV30 to TRBJ2-7; D uncertain. Looked up from germline, CDR1 is GTSNPN and CDR2 is SVGIG (reference sequence). The V and J ends lost 3 bases and 5 bases respectively, with 11 bases between them. The CDR3 is 12 residues long. CDR3 nucleotide sequence: TGTGCCTGGAGCCCCTCAGGCGACGAGCAGTACTTC. Translation gives CAWSPSGDEQYF.

J is TRBJ2-1 and V is TRBV28; D not certain. V gave up 10 bases and J gave up 0 bases, with 13 bases separating them. Looked up from germline, CDR1 is MDHEN and CDR2 is SYDVKM. The CDR3 is made up of 14 amino acids. CDR3 sequence reads: CAIRPGYSYNEQFF. CDR3 bases: TGTGCCATTCGGCCCGGGTACTCCTACAATGAGCAGTTCTTC. Variable domain in full (rest from reference TRBV28 and TRBJ2-1): DVKVTQSSRYLVKRTGEKVFLECVQDMDHENMFWYRQDPGLGLRLIYFSYDVKMKEKGDIPEGYSVSREKKERFSLILESASTNQTSMYLCAIRPGYSYNEQFFGPGTRLTVL.